One sample yielded the 21 T cell receptor beta chains listed below, sequenced in a study of control samples from healthy donors and cancer patients. The assay was immunoSEQ multiplex PCR, and TCRdb's table has in-frame clones only and misses some. The profile shows 250,000 to 300,000 clones, around 80% of them singletons. The sequencing sample was made of PBMCs. The receptor source for this set is a woman aged 60-70 years with lung cancer.

V and J are TRBV7-6 and TRBJ2-1; TRBD1 matches 7 bases. V lost 5 bases to trimming and J lost 3 bases; unmatched junction nucleotides: 4. The CDR3 is 14 amino acids. The germline V gene encodes CDR1 SGHVS and CDR2 FNYEAQ. Here the CDR3 DNA reads TGTGCCAGCAGCCAGGGGGTTAGCTACAATGAGCAGTTCTTC. It codes for CASSQGVSYNEQFF.

This chain connects TRBV7-3 to TRBJ2-1; 9 bases are shared with TRBD2. The CDR3 length is 19 residues. The ends lost 0 bases at V and 2 bases at J; junction bases unmatched: 11. Germline values: CDR1 SGHTA, CDR2 FQGTGA. The CDR3 sequence is CASSLTPPLREGTYNEQFF. In DNA, the CDR3 is TGTGCCAGCAGCTTAACACCCCCTCTGCGGGAGGGGACCTACAATGAGCAGTTCTTC.

V and J are TRBV7-8 and TRBJ2-7, with TRBD1 identical over 10 bases. CDR1 SGHVS and CDR2 FQNEAQ come from the germline V gene. The junction had 8 bases not matched to a gene; V was cut back by 4 bases and J by 2 bases. The CDR3 contains 16 residues. CDR3 sequence (DNA): TGTGCCAGCAGCTCCCGGGTCGGGACAGGGGCCTACGAGCAGTACTTC. Translation gives CASSSRVGTGAYEQYF.

The rearrangement uses TRBV12-5 and TRBJ1-2, with 8 bases lining up with TRBD1. Germline trimming cut 7 bases from V and 8 bases from J; bases unmatched to any gene: 6. The CDR3 loop spans 12 amino acids. CDR1 and CDR2 (germline): LGHNT, FRNRAP. CDR3 in amino acids: CASATDRGGYTF. CDR3 bases: TGTGCTAGTGCCACAGACAGGGGCGGCTACACCTTC.

V gene TRBV5-1 combines with J gene TRBJ1-5; a weak D match, TRBD1 (5 bases). CDR1 SGHRS and CDR2 YFSETQ come from the germline V gene. The CDR3 has 14 residues. V was trimmed by 4 bases and J by 5 bases, leaving 13 bases between them. As DNA, the CDR3 is TGCGCCAGCAGCCCCGGCGGGGGTCATCAGCCCCAGCATTTT. This encodes CASSPGGGHQPQHF.

The chain joins TRBV7-9 to TRBJ2-3; D tentatively reads TRBD1 or TRBD2 (6 bases each). The CDR3 sequence is 15 residues long. Germline-derived CDR1 and CDR2 are SEHNR and FQNEAQ (reference sequence). V lost 3 bases, J lost 2 bases, and 12 bases lay in between. CDR3 residues: CASSFRGRNTDTQYF. DNA for the CDR3: TGTGCCAGCAGCTTTCGGGGGCGCAACACAGATACGCAGTATTTT.

The V call is TRBV5-4, the J call TRBJ1-2, with D uncertain. V lost 0 bases, J lost 4 bases, and 10 bases lay in between. From germline, CDR1 is SGHNT and CDR2 YYREEE (reference sequence). The CDR3 consists of 14 residues. CDR3 DNA: TGTGCCAGCAGCTTGGCCGGTTTCGGCTATGGCTACACCTTC. Amino acid sequence: CASSLAGFGYGYTF.

CDR3 sequence: CASSLLRRETQYF. Written as DNA, the CDR3 is TGTGCCAGCAGTTTATTGCGGCGTGAGACCCAGTACTTC. This chain links TRBV12-3 or TRBV12-4 with TRBJ2-5; D is unclear. The CDR3 consists of 13 residues. The germline V and J ends were trimmed by 2 bases and 5 bases, with 9 bases remaining between them.

This clone has only a few counts. This chain uses TRBV9 with TRBJ1-5; D gene uncertain. The germline V and J ends were trimmed by 3 bases and 4 bases, with 8 bases remaining between them. The CDR3 totals 13 residues. In germline, CDR1 is SGDLS, CDR2 YYNGEE. CDR3 sequence (DNA): TGTGCCAGCAGCGCGGACGGTAATCAGCCCCAGCATTTT. Its protein product is CASSADGNQPQHF. The full variable domain, with the rest looked up from reference TRBV9 and TRBJ1-5, is DSGVTQTPKHLITATGQRVTLRCSPRSGDLSVYWYQQSLDQGLQFLIQYYNGEERAKGNILERFSAQQFPDLHSELNLSSLELGDSALYFCASSADGNQPQHFGDGTRLSIL.

As regards this clone: Mismatch with germline at one junction end may stem from a read error. The chain has TRBV13 and TRBJ2-3; TRBD2 is a possible D gene (6 bases). The CDR3 loop spans 15 amino acids. CDR1 is PRHDT, CDR2 FYEKMQ, per germline (reference sequence). CDR3 amino acids: CASSLGERALDTQYF. CDR3 nucleotides: TGTGCCAGCAGCCTAGGGGAGCGGGCCCTCGATACGCAGTATTTT.

This chain links TRBV2 with TRBJ2-1, with 8 positions matching TRBD1. V was clipped by 5 bases and J by 6 bases; unmatched bases: 6. Per germline, CDR1 SNHLY and CDR2 FYNNEI. The CDR3 is 14 residues long. The CDR3 reads CASSPRTGPNEQFF. CDR3 bases: TGTGCCAGCAGTCCAAGGACAGGGCCCAATGAGCAGTTCTTC.

The rearrangement joins TRBV5-1 to TRBJ2-3; tentatively, D is TRBD1 or TRBD2 (6 bases each). This CDR3 has 14 amino acids. Trimming left V 0 bases short and J 5 bases short, with 10 bases between. The V gene's germline CDR1 is SGHRS and CDR2 YFSETQ. The CDR3 nucleotides read TGCGCCAGCAGCTTGGCGGGGGCGGAAGATACGCAGTATTTT. Its translation: CASSLAGAEDTQYF.

V gene TRBV3-1 (or the pseudogene TRBV3-2) combines with J gene TRBJ1-1, with D perhaps TRBD1 (6 bases). Germline V gene lookup returns CDR1 LGHDT and CDR2 YNNKEL (reference sequence). This CDR3 region has 17 residues. Trimming cost V 0 bases and J 0 bases, with 14 bases left between them. The CDR3 here is CASSQDFGRGLNTEAFF. In DNA, the CDR3 is TGTGCCAGCAGCCAAGATTTTGGTCGGGGGCTGAACACTGAAGCTTTCTTT.

This clone was recorded once. V usage is TRBV11-2 and J usage is TRBJ2-2; 8 bases agree with TRBD1. Germline assignment: CDR1 SGHAT and CDR2 FQNNGV. This CDR3 is 15 amino acids long. V gave up 5 bases and J gave up 5 bases; unmatched junction bases: 7. DNA of the CDR3: TGTGCCAGCAGCCTTCGACAGGGGAGGACCGGGGAGCTGTTTTTT. This sequence encodes CASSLRQGRTGELFF.

This clone was observed a few times. V is TRBV6-6 and J is TRBJ1-5; D is uncertain. The CDR3 totals 12 residues. Deletions cut 2 bases from V and 5 bases from J, with 4 bases between. Germline V gives CDR1 MNHNY, CDR2 SVGAGI (reference sequence). The CDR3 sequence is CASSYPDQPQHF. The CDR3 DNA is TGTGCCAGCAGTTACCCGGATCAGCCCCAGCATTTT.

The gene calls are TRBV7-9 and TRBJ1-1, with TRBD1 as a possible D gene (6 bases). Trimming removed 6 bases from V and 4 bases from J, with 12 bases in between. Germline CDR1 SEHNR, CDR2 FQNEAQ (reference sequence). This CDR3 is built from 13 residues. In DNA form, the CDR3 reads TGTGCCAGCAGTCGGGACACCGGCACTGAAGCTTTCTTT. This sequence encodes CASSRDTGTEAFF.

The rearrangement links TRBV19 to TRBJ2-1, with 7 bases lining up with TRBD2. CDR3 length equals 17 residues. The ends lost 4 bases at V and 6 bases at J; junction bases unmatched: 15. Per germline, CDR1 LNHDA and CDR2 SQIVND (reference sequence). In nucleotides, the CDR3 is TGTGCCAGTAGTAAGGGCCCTAGCGGAGCGTTCGGCAATGAGCAGTTCTTC. This translates into CASSKGPSGAFGNEQFF. The full variable domain, rest sourced from reference TRBV19 and TRBJ2-1, is DGGITQSPKYLFRKEGQNVTLSCEQNLNHDAMYWYRQDPGQGLRLIYYSQIVNDFQKGDIAEGYSVSREKKESFPLTVTSAQKNPTAFYLCASSKGPSGAFGNEQFFGPGTRLTVL.

The chain carries TRBV6-5 and TRBJ1-4; no definite D call. The germline V and J ends were trimmed by 4 bases and 3 bases, with 15 bases remaining between them. Germline V gene data show CDR1 as MNHEY and CDR2 as SVGAGI. The CDR3 totals 16 residues. This chain's CDR3 is CASSLNAPTSNEKLFF. DNA of the CDR3: TGTGCCAGCAGTTTGAACGCCCCGACTTCTAATGAAAAACTGTTTTTT.

The chain links TRBV9 to TRBJ1-3; D unresolved. Looked up from germline, CDR1 is SGDLS and CDR2 is YYNGEE. With 0 bases removed from V and 2 bases from J, the gap between germline ends came to 6 bases. The CDR3 totals 14 residues. Here the CDR3 reads CASSVGVTGNTIYF. CDR3 DNA: TGTGCCAGCAGCGTAGGAGTCACTGGAAACACCATATATTTT.

The chain employs TRBV19 and TRBJ2-5, with 9 positions matching TRBD2. Trimming took 4 bases from V and 3 from J; bases not matched to a gene: 3. Germline lookup yields CDR1 LNHDA and CDR2 SQIVND (reference sequence). The CDR3 length is 14 residues. CDR3 nucleotide sequence: TGTGCCAGTAGTACGGCTAGCGGGAAAGAGACCCAGTACTTC. Translation: CASSTASGKETQYF.

The chain recombines TRBV19 with TRBJ2-6; no definite D call. Trimming took 6 bases from V and 0 from J, leaving 12 bases between them. Germline V gene data show CDR1 as LNHDA and CDR2 as SQIVND (reference sequence). The CDR3 extends over 16 amino acids. The DNA of the CDR3 is TGTGCCAGTAGATCAGTTTCCACCTCTGGGGCCAACGTCCTGACTTTC. Residues: CASRSVSTSGANVLTF.